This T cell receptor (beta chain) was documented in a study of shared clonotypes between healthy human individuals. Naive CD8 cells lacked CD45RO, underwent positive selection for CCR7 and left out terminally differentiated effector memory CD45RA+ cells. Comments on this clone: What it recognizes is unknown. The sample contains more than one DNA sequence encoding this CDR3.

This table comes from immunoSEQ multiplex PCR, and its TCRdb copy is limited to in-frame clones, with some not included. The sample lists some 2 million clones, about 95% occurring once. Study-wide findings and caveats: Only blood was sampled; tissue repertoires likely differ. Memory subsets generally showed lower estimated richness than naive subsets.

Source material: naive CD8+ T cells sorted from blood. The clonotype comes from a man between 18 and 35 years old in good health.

CDR3 region: CASSLRDYEQYF. The DNA for the CDR3 is TGTGCCAGCAGTTTAAGGGACTACGAGCAGTACTTC. This chain links TRBV28 with TRBJ2-7; D remains ambiguous. V lost 2 bases and J 3 bases, leaving 5 bases between the germline ends. The germline gives CDR1 MDHEN, CDR2 SYDVKM. This CDR3 has 12 amino acids.